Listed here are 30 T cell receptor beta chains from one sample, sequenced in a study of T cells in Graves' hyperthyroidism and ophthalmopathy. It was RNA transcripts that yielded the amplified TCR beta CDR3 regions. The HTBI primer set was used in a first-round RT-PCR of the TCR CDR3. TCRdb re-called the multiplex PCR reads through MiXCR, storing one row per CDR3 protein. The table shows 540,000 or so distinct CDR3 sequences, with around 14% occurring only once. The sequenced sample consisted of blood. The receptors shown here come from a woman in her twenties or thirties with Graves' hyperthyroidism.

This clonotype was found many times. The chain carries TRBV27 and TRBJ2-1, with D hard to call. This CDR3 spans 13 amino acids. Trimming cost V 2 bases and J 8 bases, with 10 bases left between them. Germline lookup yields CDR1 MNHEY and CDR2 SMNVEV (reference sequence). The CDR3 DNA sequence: TGTGCCAGCAGTTTAGTGGGTTTGGATGAGCAGTTCTTC. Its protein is CASSLVGLDEQFF.

The CDR3 DNA follows: TGTGCCACCACACACTTGAACACTGAAGCTTTCTTT. Translation gives CATTHLNTEAFF. The chain recombines TRBV10-3 with TRBJ1-1; D is uncertain. This CDR3 contains 12 residues. Germline V CDR1 and CDR2: ENHRY, SYGVKD. Between the trimmed V and J ends, which lost 10 bases and 0 bases, there was a span of 9 bases.

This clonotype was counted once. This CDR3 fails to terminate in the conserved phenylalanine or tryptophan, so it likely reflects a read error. CDR3 in DNA: TGTGCCAGCTCACCCAGTGGGACAGGGACGGGCAATCAGCCCCAGCATTCT. Its translation is CASSPSGTGTGNQPQHS. The chain has TRBV18 and TRBJ1-5; TRBD1 matches at 9 bases. This CDR3 comprises 17 residues. Germline trimming cut 3 bases from V and 2 bases from J; bases unmatched to any gene: 8. CDR1 is KGHSH and CDR2 is LQKENI in the germline V gene.

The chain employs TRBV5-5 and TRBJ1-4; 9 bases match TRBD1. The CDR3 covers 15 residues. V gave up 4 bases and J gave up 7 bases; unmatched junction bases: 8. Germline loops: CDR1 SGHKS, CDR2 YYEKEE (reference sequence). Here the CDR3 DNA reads TGTGCCAGCAGCCGCTTCGGGACAGGGCCTGAAAAACTGTTTTTT. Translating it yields CASSRFGTGPEKLFF.

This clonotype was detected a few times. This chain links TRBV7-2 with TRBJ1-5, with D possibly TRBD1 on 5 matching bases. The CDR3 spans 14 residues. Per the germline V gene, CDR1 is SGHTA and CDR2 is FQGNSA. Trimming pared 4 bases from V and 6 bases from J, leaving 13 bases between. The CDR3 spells CASSSREDSQPQHF. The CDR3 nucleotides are TGTGCCAGCAGCTCTAGGGAAGACAGTCAGCCCCAGCATTTT.

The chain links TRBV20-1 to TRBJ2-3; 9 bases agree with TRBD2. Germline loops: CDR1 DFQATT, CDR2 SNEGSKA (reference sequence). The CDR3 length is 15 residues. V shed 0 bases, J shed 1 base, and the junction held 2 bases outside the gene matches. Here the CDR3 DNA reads TGCAGTGCTAGAGAGACTAGCGGCCGCACAGATACGCAGTATTTT. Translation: CSARETSGRTDTQYF.

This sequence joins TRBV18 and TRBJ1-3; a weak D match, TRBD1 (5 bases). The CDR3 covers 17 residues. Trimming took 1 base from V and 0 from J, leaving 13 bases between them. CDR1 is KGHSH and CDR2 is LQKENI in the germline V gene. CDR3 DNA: TGTGCCAGCTCACCACAAGAGGGGCGCTCCTCTGGAAACACCATATATTTT. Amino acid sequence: CASSPQEGRSSGNTIYF.

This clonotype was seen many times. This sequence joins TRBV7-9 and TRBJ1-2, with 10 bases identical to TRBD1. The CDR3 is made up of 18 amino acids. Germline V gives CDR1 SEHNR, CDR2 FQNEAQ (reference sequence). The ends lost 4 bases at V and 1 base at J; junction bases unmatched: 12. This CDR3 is CASSSMGGTGAFNYGYTF. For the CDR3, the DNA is TGTGCCAGCAGCTCCATGGGCGGGACAGGGGCGTTTAACTATGGCTACACCTTC. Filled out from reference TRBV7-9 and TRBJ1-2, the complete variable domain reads DTGVSQNPRHKITKRGQNVTFRCDPISEHNRLYWYRQTLGQGPEFLTYFQNEAQLEKSRLLSDRFSAERPKGSFSTLEIQRTEQGDSAMYLCASSSMGGTGAFNYGYTFGSGTRLTVV.

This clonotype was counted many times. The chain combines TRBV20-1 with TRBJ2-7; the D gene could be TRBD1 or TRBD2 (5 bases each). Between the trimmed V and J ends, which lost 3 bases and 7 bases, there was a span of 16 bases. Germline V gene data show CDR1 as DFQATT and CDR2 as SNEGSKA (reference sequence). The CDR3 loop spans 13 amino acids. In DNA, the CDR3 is TGCAGTGCTAGTGTGCAGGGACCTCCTGAGCAGTACTTC. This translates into CSASVQGPPEQYF.

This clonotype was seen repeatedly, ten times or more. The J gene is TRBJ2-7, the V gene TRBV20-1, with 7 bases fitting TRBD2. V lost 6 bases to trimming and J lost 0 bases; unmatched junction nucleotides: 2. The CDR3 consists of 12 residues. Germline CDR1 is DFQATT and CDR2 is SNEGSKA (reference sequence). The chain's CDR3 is CSARTSSYEQYF. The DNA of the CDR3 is TGCAGTGCACGGACTAGCTCCTACGAGCAGTACTTC.

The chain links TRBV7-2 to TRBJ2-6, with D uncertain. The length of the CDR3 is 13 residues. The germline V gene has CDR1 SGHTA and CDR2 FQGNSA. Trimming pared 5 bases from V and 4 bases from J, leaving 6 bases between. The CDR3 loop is CASSHEGANVLTF. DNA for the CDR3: TGTGCCAGCAGCCACGAGGGGGCCAACGTCCTGACTTTC.

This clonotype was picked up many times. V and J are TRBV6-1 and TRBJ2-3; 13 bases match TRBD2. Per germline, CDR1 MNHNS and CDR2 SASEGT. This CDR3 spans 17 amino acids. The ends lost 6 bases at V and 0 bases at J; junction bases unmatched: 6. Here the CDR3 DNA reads TGTGCCAGCAGGGCCCGGGGACTAGCGGGGAGCACAGATACGCAGTATTTT. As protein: CASRARGLAGSTDTQYF.

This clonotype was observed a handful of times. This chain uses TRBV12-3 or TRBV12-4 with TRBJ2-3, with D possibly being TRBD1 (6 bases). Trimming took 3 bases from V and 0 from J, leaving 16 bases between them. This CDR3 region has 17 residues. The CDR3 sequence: CASSLRSTGSSTDTQYF. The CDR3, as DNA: TGTGCCAGCAGTTTGAGATCGACAGGCTCTAGCACAGATACGCAGTATTTT.

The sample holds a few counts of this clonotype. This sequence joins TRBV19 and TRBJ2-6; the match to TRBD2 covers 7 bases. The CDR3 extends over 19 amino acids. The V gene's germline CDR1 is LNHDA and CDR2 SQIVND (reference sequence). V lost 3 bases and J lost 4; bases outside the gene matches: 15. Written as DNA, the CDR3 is TGTGCCAGTAGTATTTTAGGCGGGAGCAGCTTCGCGGGGGCCAACGTCCTGACTTTC. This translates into CASSILGGSSFAGANVLTF.

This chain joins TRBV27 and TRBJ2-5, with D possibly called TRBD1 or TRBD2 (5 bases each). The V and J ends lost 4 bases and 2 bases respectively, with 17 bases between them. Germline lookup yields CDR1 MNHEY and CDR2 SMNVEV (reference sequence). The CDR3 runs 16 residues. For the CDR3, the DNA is TGTGCCAGCAGTTCCCTACCGGGACGGAAACAAGAGACCCAGTACTTC. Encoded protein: CASSSLPGRKQETQYF.

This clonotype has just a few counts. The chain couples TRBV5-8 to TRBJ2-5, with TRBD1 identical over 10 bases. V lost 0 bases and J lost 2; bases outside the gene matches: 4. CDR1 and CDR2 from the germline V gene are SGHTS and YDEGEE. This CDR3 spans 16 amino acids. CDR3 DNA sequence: TGTGCCAGCAGCTTGGGTAGGACAGGGGGGCAAGAGACCCAGTACTTC. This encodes CASSLGRTGGQETQYF.

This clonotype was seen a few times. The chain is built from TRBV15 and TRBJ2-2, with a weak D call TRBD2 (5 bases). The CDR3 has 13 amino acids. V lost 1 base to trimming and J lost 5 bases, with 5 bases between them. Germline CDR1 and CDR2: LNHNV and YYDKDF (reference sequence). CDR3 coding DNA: TGTGCCACCAGCAGAGGACTAACCGGGGAGCTGTTTTTT. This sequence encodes CATSRGLTGELFF.

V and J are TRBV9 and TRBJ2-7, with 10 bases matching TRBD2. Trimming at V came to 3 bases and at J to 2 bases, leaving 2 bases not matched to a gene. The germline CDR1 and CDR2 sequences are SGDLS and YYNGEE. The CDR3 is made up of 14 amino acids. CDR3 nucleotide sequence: TGTGCCAGCAGCGAAGGGACTAGCGCCTACGAGCAGTACTTC. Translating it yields CASSEGTSAYEQYF.

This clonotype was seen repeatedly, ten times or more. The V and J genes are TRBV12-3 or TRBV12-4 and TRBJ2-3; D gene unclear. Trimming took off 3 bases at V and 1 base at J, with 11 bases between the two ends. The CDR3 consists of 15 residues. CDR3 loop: CASSLQLAGTDTQYF. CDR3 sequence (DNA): TGTGCCAGCAGTTTGCAACTGGCTGGCACAGATACGCAGTATTTT.

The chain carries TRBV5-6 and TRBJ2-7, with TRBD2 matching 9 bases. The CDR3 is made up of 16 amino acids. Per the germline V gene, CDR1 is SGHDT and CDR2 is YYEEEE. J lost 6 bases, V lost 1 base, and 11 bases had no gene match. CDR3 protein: CASSLLLASGTSEQYF. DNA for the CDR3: TGTGCCAGCAGCTTGTTGTTGGCTAGCGGGACCTCCGAGCAGTACTTC.

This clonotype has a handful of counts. The CDR3 DNA is TGCAGTGCCTCGGACTGGAGCTCCTACGAGCAGTACTTC. This codes for CSASDWSSYEQYF. This chain joins TRBV20-1 and TRBJ2-7, with TRBD2 as a possible D gene (5 bases). The V gene lost 6 bases and the J gene lost 0 bases, with 12 bases spanning the gap. The germline gives CDR1 DFQATT, CDR2 SNEGSKA (reference sequence). The CDR3 extends over 13 amino acids.

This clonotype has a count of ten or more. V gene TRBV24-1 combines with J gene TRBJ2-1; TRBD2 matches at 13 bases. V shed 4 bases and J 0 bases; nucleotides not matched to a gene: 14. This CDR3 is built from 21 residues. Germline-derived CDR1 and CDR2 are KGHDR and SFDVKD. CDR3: CATSDPTGTSGDESSYNEQFF. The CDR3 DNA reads TGTGCCACCAGTGACCCAACCGGGACTAGCGGGGATGAAAGCTCCTACAATGAGCAGTTCTTC.

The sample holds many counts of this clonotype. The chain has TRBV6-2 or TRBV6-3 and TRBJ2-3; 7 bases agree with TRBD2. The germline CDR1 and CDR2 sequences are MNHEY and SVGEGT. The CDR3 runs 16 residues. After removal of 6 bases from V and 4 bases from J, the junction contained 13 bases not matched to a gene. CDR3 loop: CASRSLAAQEADTQYF. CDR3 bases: TGTGCCAGCAGATCTCTAGCGGCCCAAGAGGCAGATACGCAGTATTTT.

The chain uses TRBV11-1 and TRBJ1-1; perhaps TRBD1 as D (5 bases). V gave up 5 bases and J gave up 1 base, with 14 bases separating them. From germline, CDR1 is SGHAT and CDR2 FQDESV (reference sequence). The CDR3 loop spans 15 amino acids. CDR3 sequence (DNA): TGTGCCAGCAGCCTTGGAGCGACAGAGAACACTGAAGCTTTCTTT. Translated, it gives CASSLGATENTEAFF. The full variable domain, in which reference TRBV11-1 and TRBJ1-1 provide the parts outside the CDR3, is EAEVAQSPRYKITEKSQAVAFWCDPISGHATLYWYRQILGQGPELLVQFQDESVVDDSQLPKDRFSAERLKGVDSTLKIQPAELGDSAMYLCASSLGATENTEAFFGQGTRLTVV.

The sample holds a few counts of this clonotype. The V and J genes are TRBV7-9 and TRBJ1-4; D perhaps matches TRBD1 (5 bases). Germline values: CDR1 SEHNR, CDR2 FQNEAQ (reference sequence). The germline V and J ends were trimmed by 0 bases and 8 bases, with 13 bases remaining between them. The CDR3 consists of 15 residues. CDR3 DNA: TGTGCCAGCAGCTTAGCGGAAAGGGGTCGAGAAAAACTGTTTTTT. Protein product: CASSLAERGREKLFF.

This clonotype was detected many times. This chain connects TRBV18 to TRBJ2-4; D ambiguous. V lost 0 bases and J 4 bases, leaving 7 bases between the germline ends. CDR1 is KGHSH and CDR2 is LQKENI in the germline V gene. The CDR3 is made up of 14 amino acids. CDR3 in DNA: TGTGCCAGCTCACCACCCGAAACGAAAAACATTCAGTACTTC. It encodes CASSPPETKNIQYF.

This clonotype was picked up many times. CDR3 protein: CASSESGRSPEQYF. CDR3 nucleotides: TGCGCCAGCAGCGAGAGCGGGAGATCCCCCGAGCAGTACTTC. The chain employs TRBV5-1 and TRBJ2-7, with 8 bases fitting TRBD2. Germline-derived CDR1 and CDR2 are SGHRS and YFSETQ. V trimming: 4 bases; J trimming: 6 bases; junction bases outside the gene matches: 9. The CDR3 is made up of 14 amino acids.

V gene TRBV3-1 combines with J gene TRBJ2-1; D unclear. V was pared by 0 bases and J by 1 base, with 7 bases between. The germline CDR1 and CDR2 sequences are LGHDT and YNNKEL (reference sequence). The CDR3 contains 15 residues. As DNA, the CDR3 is TGTGCCAGCAGCCAAGATATGCTTTCCTACAATGAGCAGTTCTTC. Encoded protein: CASSQDMLSYNEQFF.

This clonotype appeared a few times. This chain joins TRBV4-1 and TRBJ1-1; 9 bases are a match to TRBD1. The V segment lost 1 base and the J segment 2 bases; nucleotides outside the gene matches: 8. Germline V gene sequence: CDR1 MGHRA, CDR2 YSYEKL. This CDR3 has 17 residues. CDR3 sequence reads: CASSQGQGGLANTEAFF. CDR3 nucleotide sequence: TGCGCCAGCAGCCAAGGACAGGGGGGTCTCGCAAACACTGAAGCTTTCTTT.

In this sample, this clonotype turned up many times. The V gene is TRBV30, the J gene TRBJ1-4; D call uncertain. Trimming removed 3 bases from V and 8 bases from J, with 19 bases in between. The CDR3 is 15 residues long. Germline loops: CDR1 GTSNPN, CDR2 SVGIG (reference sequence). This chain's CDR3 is CAWSGEGIKDEKLFF. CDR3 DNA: TGTGCCTGGAGCGGCGAGGGTATTAAAGACGAAAAACTGTTTTTT.